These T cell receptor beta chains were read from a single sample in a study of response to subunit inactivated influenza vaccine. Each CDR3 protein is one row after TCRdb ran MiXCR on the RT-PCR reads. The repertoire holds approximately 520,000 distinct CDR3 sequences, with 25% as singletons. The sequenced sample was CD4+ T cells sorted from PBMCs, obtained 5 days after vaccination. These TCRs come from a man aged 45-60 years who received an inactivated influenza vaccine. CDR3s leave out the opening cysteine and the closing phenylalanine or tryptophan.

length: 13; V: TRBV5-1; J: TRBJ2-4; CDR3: ASSLAGTEDNIQY
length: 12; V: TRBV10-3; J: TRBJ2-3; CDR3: AIRGGLGTDTQY
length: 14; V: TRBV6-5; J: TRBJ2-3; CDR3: ASSYLPTGTTDTQY
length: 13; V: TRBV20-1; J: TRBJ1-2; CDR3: SARDPATGNYGYT
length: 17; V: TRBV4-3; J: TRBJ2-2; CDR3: ASSQELVEAGGNTGELF
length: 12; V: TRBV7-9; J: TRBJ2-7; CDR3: ASSSRGNSYEQY
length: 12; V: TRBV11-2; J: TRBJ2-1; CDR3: ASSLRRTYNEQF
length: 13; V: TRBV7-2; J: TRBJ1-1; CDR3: ASSTRTGKNTEAF
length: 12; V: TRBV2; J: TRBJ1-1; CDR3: ASSDRGWNTEAF
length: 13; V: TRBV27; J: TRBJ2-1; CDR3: ASSFGQGKYNEQF
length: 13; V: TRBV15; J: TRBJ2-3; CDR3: ATSRNLSLTDTQY
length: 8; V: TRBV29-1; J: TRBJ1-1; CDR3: SVDAIEAF
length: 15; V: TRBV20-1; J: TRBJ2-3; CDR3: SARGDGKSQRTDTQY
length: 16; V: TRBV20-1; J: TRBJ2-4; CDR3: SARPRPVRSVWENIQY
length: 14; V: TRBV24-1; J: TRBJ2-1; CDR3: ATSDLERGGLVEQF
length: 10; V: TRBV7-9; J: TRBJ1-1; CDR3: ASSPRPEGAF
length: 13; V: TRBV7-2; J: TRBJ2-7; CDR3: ASSAEAGGSYEQY
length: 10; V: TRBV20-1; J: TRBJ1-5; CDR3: SATGGDQPQH
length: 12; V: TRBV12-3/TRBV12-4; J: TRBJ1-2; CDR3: ASTKGQGPSGYT
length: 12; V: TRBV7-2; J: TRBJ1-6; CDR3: ASSLSRGGSPLH
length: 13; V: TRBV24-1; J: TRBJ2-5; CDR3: ATSDHTGGRETQY
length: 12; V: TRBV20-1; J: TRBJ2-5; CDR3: SARPLAEQETQY
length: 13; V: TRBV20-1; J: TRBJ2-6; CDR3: SAFPEGSGANVLT
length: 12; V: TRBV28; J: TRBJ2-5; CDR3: ASSLPRVEETQY
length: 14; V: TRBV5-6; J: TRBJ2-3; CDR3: ASRRKPGGSTDTQY
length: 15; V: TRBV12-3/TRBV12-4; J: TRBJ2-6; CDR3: ATRPPGAHSGANVLT
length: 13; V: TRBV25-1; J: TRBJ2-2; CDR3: ASRGDRENTGELF
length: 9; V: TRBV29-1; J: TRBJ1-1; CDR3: SVALNTEAF
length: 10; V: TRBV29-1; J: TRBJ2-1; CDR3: SVKVNYNEQF
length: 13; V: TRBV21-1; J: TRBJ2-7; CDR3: ASKEGSDSYYEQY
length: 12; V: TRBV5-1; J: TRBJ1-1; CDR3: ASSFRGLNTEAF
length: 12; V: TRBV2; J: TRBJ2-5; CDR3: ASSEGRFQETQY
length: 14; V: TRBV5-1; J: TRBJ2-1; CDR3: ASSLARARSYNEQF
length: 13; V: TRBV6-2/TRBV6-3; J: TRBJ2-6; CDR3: ASSYSTSGANVLT
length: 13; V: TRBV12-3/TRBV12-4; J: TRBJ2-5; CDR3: ASSLAGGRAETQY
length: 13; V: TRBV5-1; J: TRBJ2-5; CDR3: ASSLARRRGETQY
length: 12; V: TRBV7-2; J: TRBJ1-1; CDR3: ASIRGQGSSEAF
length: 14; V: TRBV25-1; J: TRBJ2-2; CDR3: ASSYTGGVKTGELF
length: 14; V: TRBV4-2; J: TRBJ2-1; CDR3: ASSPQTGRSYNEQF
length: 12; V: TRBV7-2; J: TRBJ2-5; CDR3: ASSGSWAQETQY
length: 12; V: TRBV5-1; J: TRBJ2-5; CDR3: ASETGRGQETQY
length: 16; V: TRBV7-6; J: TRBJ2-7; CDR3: ASSSVEASGRWSYEQY
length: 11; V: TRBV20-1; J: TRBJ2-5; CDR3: SAQRVNQETQY
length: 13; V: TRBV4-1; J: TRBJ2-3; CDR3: ASSRQEFNTDTQY
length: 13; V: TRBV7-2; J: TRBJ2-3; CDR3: ASRNPSGSTDTQY
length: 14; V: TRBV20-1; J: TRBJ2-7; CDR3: SARARVVEGFYEQY
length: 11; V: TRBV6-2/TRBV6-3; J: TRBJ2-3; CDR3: ASSYSGGQTQY
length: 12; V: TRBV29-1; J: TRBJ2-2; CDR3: SASLGANTGELF
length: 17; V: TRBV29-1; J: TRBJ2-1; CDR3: SVEKRGTGRMGPYNEQF
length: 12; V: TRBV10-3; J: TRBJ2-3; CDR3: AIKSQGALDTQY
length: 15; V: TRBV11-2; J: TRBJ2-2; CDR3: ASSSDARVEDTGELF
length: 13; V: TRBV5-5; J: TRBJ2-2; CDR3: ASSPVRVSTGELF
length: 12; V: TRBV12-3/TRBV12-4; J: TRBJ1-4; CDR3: ASSLRTGREKLF
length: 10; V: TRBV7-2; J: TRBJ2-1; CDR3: ASSLVYYEQF
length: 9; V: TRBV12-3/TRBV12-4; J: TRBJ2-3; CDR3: ASRVGDTQY